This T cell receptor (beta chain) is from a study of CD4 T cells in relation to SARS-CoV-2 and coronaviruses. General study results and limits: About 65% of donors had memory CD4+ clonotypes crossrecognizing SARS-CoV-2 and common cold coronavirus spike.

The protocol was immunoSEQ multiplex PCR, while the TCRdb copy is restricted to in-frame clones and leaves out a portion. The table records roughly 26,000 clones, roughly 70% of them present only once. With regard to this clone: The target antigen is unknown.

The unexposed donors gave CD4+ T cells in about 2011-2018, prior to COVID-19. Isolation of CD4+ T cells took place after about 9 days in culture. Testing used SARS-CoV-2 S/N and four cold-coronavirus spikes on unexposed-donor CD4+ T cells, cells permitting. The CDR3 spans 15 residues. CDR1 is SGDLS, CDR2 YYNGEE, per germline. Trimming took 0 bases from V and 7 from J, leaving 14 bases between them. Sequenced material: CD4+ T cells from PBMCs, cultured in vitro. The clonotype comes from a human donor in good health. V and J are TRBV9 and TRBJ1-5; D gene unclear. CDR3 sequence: CASSVGTGKGQPQHF. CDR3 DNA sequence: TGTGCCAGCAGCGTAGGCACGGGGAAAGGACAGCCCCAGCATTTT. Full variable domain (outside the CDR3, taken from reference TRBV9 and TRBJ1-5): DSGVTQTPKHLITATGQRVTLRCSPRSGDLSVYWYQQSLDQGLQFLIQYYNGEERAKGNILERFSAQQFPDLHSELNLSSLELGDSALYFCASSVGTGKGQPQHFGDGTRLSIL.